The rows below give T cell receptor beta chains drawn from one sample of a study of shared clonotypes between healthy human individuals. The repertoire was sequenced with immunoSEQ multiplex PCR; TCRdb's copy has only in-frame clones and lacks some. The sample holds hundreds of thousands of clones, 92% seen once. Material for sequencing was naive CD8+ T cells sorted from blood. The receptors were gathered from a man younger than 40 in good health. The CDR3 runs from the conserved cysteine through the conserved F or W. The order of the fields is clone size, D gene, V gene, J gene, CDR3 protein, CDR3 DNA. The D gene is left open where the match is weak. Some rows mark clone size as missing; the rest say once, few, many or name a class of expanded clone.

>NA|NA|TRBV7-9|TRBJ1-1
CASSLGFNENTEAFF
TGTGCCAGCAGCTTAGGTTTTAACGAGAACACTGAAGCTTTCTTT
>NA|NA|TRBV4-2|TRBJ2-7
CASSQGVLSYEQYF
TGTGCCAGCAGCCAGGGGGTACTCTCCTACGAGCAGTACTTC
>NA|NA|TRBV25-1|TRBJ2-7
CASSKYEQYF
TGTGCCAGCAGTAAGTACGAGCAGTACTTC
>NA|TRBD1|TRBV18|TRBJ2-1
CASSSRDRAYEQFF
TGTGCCAGCTCATCCCGGGACAGAGCCTATGAGCAGTTCTTC
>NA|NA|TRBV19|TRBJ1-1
CASRTGGTEAFF
TGTGCCAGTAGGACAGGAGGCACTGAAGCTTTCTTT
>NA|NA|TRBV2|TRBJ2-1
CASRASGDGSYNEQFF
TGTGCCAGCAGGGCTTCTGGGGATGGTTCCTACAATGAGCAGTTCTTC
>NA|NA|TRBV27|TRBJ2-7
CASSPDRATSIEQYF
TGTGCCAGCAGTCCAGACCGAGCTACTAGTATTGAGCAGTACTTC
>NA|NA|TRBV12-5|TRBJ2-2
CASGLWGVSGELFF
TGTGCTAGTGGTTTGTGGGGGGTGTCCGGGGAGCTGTTTTTT
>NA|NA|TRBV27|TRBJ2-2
CASSLEGAGELFF
TGTGCCAGCAGTTTGGAGGGGGCCGGGGAGCTGTTTTTT
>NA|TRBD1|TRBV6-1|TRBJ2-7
CASSEILGTAAYEQYF
TGTGCCAGCAGTGAAATTTTGGGGACAGCGGCCTACGAGCAGTACTTC
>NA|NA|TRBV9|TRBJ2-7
CASSKSASSYEQYF
TGTGCCAGCAGCAAATCAGCGAGCTCCTACGAGCAGTACTTC
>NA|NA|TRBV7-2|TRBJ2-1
CASSLNRGTTGGEQFF
TGTGCCAGCAGCTTAAATCGTGGGACCACCGGGGGTGAGCAGTTCTTC
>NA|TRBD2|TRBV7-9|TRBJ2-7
CASSLSYGLAESYEQYF
TGTGCCAGCAGCTTATCCTACGGGCTAGCGGAATCCTACGAGCAGTACTTC
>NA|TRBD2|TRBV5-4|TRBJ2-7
CASSLGLAGAYEQYF
TGTGCCAGCAGCTTGGGACTAGCGGGAGCCTACGAGCAGTACTTC
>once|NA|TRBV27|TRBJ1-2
CASSFSPNYGYTF
TGTGCCAGCAGTTTTAGCCCGAACTATGGCTACACCTTC
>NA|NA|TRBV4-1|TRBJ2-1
CASSQLLTKSSYNEQFF
TGCGCCAGCAGCCAATTACTAACGAAAAGCTCCTACAATGAGCAGTTCTTC
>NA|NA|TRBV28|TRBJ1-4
CASPFPRGGRGGRTNEKLFF
TGTGCCAGCCCGTTTCCCAGAGGAGGTAGAGGGGGGCGAACTAATGAAAAACTGTTTTTT
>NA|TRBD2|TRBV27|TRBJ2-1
CASSPQVPSGSINQGEQFF
TGTGCCAGCAGTCCCCAGGTCCCTAGCGGGAGTATTAACCAGGGTGAGCAGTTCTTC
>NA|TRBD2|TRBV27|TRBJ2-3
CASRHREGMSDTQYF
TGTGCCAGCAGGCATAGGGAGGGGATGTCAGATACGCAGTATTTT
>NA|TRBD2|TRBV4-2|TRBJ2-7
CASSPGGLEEQYF
TGTGCCAGCAGCCCCGGGGGGTTAGAGGAGCAGTACTTC
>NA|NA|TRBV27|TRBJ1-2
CASSLRLGKGFTYGYTF
TGTGCCAGCAGTCTGCGACTGGGGAAGGGCTTTACCTATGGCTACACCTTC
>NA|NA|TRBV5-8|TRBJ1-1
CASSLVVTKGVTGVNTEAFF
TGTGCCAGCAGCTTGGTGGTAACCAAGGGGGTTACTGGCGTGAACACTGAAGCTTTCTTT
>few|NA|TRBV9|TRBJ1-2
CASSVGEVGYGYTF
TGTGCCAGCAGCGTAGGTGAGGTTGGCTATGGCTACACCTTC
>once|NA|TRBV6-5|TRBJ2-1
CASSYSGTNEQFF
TGTGCCAGCAGTTACTCGGGCACCAATGAGCAGTTCTTC
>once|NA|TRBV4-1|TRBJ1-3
CASSQEGQSSYSGNTIYF
TGCGCCAGCAGCCAGGAAGGACAGTCCAGTTACTCTGGAAACACCATATATTTT
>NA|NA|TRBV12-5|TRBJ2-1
CASAGPQLPDEQFF
TGTGCTAGTGCGGGACCTCAATTGCCGGATGAGCAGTTCTTC
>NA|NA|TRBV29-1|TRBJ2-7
CSVVPRDTLYEQYF
TGCAGCGTTGTACCCCGGGACACTCTCTACGAGCAGTACTTC
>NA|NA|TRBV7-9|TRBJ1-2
CASTKSGPGYGYTF
TGTGCCAGCACCAAATCCGGGCCAGGGTATGGCTACACCTTC
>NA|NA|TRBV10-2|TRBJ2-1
CASSVGNSYNEQFF
TGCGCCAGCAGTGTAGGGAACTCCTACAATGAGCAGTTCTTC
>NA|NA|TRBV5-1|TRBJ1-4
CASSWAGNEKLFF
TGCGCCAGCAGCTGGGCTGGTAATGAAAAACTGTTTTTT
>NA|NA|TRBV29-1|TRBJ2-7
CSVEEGAPYEQYF
TGCAGCGTTGAAGAAGGGGCCCCCTACGAGCAGTACTTC
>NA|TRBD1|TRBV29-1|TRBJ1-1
CSVSGTGVHQEAFF
TGCAGCGTCTCCGGGACAGGGGTACACCAAGAAGCTTTCTTT
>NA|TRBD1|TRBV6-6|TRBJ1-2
CASSWDRDGLYGYTF
TGTGCCAGCAGTTGGGACAGGGACGGTCTCTATGGCTACACCTTC
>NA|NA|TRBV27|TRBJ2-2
CASALNTGELFF
TGTGCCAGCGCGCTAAACACCGGGGAGCTGTTTTTT
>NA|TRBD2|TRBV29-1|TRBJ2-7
CSALAGKAYEQYF
TGCAGCGCTCTAGCGGGGAAAGCCTACGAGCAGTACTTC
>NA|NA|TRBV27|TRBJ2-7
CASSLSGFPYEQYF
TGTGCCAGCAGTTTATCAGGGTTCCCCTACGAGCAGTACTTC
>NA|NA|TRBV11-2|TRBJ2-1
CASSFEGYNEQFF
TGTGCCAGCAGCTTCGAGGGCTACAATGAGCAGTTCTTC
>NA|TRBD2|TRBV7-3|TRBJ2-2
CASSFSERDGTGELFF
TGTGCCAGCAGCTTTTCCGAGCGGGACGGAACCGGGGAGCTGTTTTTT
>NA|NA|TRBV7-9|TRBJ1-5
CASSPSGREDQPQHF
TGTGCCAGCAGCCCAAGCGGACGGGAGGATCAGCCCCAGCATTTT
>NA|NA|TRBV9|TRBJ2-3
CASSGPGSTDTQYF
TGTGCCAGCAGCGGGCCAGGGAGCACAGATACGCAGTATTTT
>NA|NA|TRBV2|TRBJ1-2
CASSEYTNYGYTF
TGTGCCAGCAGTGAATACACGAACTATGGCTACACCTTC
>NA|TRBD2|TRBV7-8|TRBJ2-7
CASCGTSGYEQYF
TGTGCCAGCTGCGGGACTAGCGGCTACGAGCAGTACTTC
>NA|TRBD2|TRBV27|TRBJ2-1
CASSGLADEQFF
TGTGCCAGCAGTGGACTAGCGGATGAGCAGTTCTTC